This T cell receptor beta chain was captured in a study of response to subunit inactivated influenza vaccine. Findings of the study overall: It was the authors' suggestion that each seasonal influenza vaccination recruits few new T cells.

J was trimmed by 7 bases and V by 3 bases; bases with no gene match: 14. The CDR3 sequence is 16 residues long. The V gene's germline CDR1 is SGHKS and CDR2 YYEKEE (reference sequence). A few counts support this clonotype. Its target is unknown. Each CDR3 protein gets one entry after TCRdb re-called the RT-PCR reads with MiXCR. Among hundreds of thousands of distinct CDR3 sequences listed, roughly 18% were seen once. This chain uses TRBV5-5 with TRBJ2-7, with TRBD1 identical over 9 bases. This clonotype was obtained from a man aged 45-60 years who received an inactivated influenza vaccine. The input for sequencing was PBMCs from blood, taken 5 days after vaccination. CDR3 region: CASSSLPGQGKGEQYF. CDR3 sequence (DNA): TGTGCCAGCAGCTCCTTACCGGGACAGGGTAAAGGAGAGCAGTACTTC. Supplemented by reference TRBV5-5 and TRBJ2-7, the full variable domain reads DAGVTQSPTHLIKTRGQQVTLRCSPISGHKSVSWYQQVLGQGPQFIFQYYEKEERGRGNFPDRFSARQFPNYSSELNVNALLLGDSALYLCASSSLPGQGKGEQYFGPGTRLTVT.